Listed below are T cell receptor beta chains from one sample, sequenced in a study of cytomegalovirus exposure and HLA in healthy donors. Method: immunoSEQ multiplex PCR; TCRdb's copy keeps in-frame clones and lacks some. The sample records fewer than 250,000 clones, 81% being singletons. Sample: PBMCs. The receptor source for this set is a man aged 35 to 55 in good health and CMV-seropositive. CDR3s leave out the opening cysteine and the closing phenylalanine or tryptophan. The order of the fields is V gene, CDR3 protein.

>TRBV2
ASSAGQGSGNTIY
>TRBV5-1
ASSLTGGGADTQY
>TRBV6-6
ASSYRDRGNSPLH
>TRBV2
AGRGETNEKLF
>TRBV29-1
SVPLSGRAWNEQF
>TRBV19
ASSQMSGNEQF
>TRBV29-1
SVQAGATDTQY
>TRBV6-6
ASSRSGQGSGNTIY
>TRBV28
ASSFTASGTDTQY
>TRBV28
ASRLAGGVSGTQY
>TRBV13
ASSLGVGAKAF
>TRBV5-5
ASSPDTGSYEQY
>TRBV7-2
ASSLDWSALETGNTIY
>TRBV9
ASAPGTGVYEQY
>TRBV6-1
ASRGQGLGSYEQY
>TRBV4-2
ASSPTWTGGGNYGYT
>TRBV14
ASSQGLAGRYEQY
>TRBV4-2
ASSQEVRAGAGFETQY
>TRBV7-9
ASSRGQGGHGYT
>TRBV6-5
ASSHRGTGFYEQY
>TRBV5-1
ASSLEGNRGGQY
>TRBV2
AYEGTSTDTQY
>TRBV2
ATGQGVSGELF
>TRBV7-6
ASRPLAGVGYNEQF
>TRBV5-5
ASSLVAPHNSPLH
>TRBV27
ASSSGLAGANNEQF
>TRBV4-3
ASSQAGTPSSYNSPLH
>TRBV5-1
ASSLLTGPNEKLF